This is a list of T cell receptor beta chains from one sample in a study of T cells after yellow fever vaccination. TCRdb re-called the 5' RACE reads with MiXCR, one entry per CDR3 protein. The data contain roughly 500,000 distinct CDR3 sequences, roughly 21% of them singletons. Sequenced material: PBMCs, taken 15 days after the yellow fever booster vaccination. The receptors come from a man aged 25-45 years who received the YFV17D yellow fever vaccine. CDR3s include the opening cysteine and the closing phenylalanine or tryptophan.

J	V	CDR3
TRBJ2-5	TRBV28	CASSRGETEGAQYF
TRBJ1-3	TRBV12-3/TRBV12-4	CASSPDRANGNTIYF
TRBJ2-7	TRBV10-3	CAIRGGLPSYEQYF
TRBJ2-7	TRBV12-3/TRBV12-4	CASSSPGHQSGSSYEQYF
TRBJ2-3	TRBV28	CASSVSGSDTQYF
TRBJ2-7	TRBV5-1	CASSTLLAGVSYEQYF
TRBJ1-1	TRBV12-3/TRBV12-4	CASSSRLRGNTEAFF
TRBJ1-2	TRBV20-1	CSARSYGYTF
TRBJ2-2	TRBV5-1	CASSYITGTGELFF
TRBJ1-1	TRBV29-1	CSVVAGLKTEAFF
TRBJ2-2	TRBV11-2	CASTSGTNTGELFF
TRBJ2-7	TRBV11-2	CASSPGGQGIEQYF
TRBJ2-6	TRBV4-3	CASSQDGGKYSGANVLTF
TRBJ2-2	TRBV29-1	CSVQAGMSRGELFF
TRBJ2-1	TRBV7-9	CASNTAGVYNEQFF
TRBJ2-1	TRBV10-3	CAITGLAGGTHNEQFF
TRBJ2-7	TRBV15	CATSRGRTGGYEQYF
TRBJ2-1	TRBV9	CASSRGSGTYNEQFF
TRBJ2-3	TRBV5-1	CASKSGNTQYF
TRBJ2-7	TRBV12-3/TRBV12-4	CASGSFYEQYF
TRBJ1-3	TRBV29-1	CSVEVTSRSGNTIYF